The TCR beta chain described here comes from a study of T-cell memory formation after mild COVID-19. For the study at large: TCR clusters were mostly confined to one donor each.

In regard to this clonotype: Its antigen is not identified.

With constant-segment primers, 5'RACE yielded cDNA libraries of TCR alpha and TCR beta that carried sample barcodes and UMIs. TCRdb ran MiXCR on the 5' RACE reads and lists one entry per CDR3 protein. The data show about 290,000 distinct CDR3 sequences, 15% to 20% seen once. General study results and limits: Memory cells collected pre-infection included some clones that later responded, suggesting cross-reactive memory joined. Clones that contracted from day 15 to 85 had balanced CD4/CD8; later expanders were CD4+ biased.

The sequence was collected from a man aged 18 to 29 who had mild COVID-19 (a few samples of this study predate the infection). Cell type and time point are not known. Source material: PBMCs or a T cell subset sorted from them (not recorded which).

CDR3 amino acids: CASSPLPGLDTEAFF. CDR3 DNA: TGCGCCAGCAGCCCATTACCGGGGTTGGACACTGAAGCTTTCTTT. The chain has TRBV5-1 and TRBJ1-1; D is undetermined. The CDR3 has 15 residues. Germline-derived CDR1 and CDR2 are SGHRS and YFSETQ. Trimming shortened V by 4 bases and J by 3 bases, and 16 bases separated the two germline ends.